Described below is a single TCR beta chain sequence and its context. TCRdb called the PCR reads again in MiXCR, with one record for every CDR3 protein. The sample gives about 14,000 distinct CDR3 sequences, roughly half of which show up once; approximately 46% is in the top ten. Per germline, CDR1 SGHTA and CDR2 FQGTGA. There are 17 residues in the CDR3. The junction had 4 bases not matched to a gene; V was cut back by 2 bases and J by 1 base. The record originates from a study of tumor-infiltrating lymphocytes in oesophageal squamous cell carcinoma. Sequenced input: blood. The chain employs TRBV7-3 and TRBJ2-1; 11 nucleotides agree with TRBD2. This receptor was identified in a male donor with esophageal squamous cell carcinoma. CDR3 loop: CASSLRLAGRSYNEQFF. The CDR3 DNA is TGTGCCAGCAGCTTACGACTAGCGGGACGTTCCTACAATGAGCAGTTCTTC.